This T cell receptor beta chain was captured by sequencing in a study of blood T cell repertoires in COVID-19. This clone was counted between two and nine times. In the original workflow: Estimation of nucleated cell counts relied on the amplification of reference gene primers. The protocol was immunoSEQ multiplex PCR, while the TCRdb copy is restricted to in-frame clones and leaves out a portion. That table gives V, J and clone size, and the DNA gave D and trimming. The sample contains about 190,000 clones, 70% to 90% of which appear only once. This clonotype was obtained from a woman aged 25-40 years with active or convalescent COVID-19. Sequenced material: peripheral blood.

In DNA, the CDR3 is TGTGCCAGCAGCAAAAACGACGGAGGGAGTGAGCAGTTCTTC. Its protein is CASSKNDGGSEQFF. This chain uses TRBV7-9 with TRBJ2-1, with D possibly being TRBD2 (6 bases). V lost 5 bases and J lost 9, with 17 bases in between. The CDR3 extends over 14 amino acids. The germline gives CDR1 SEHNR, CDR2 FQNEAQ (reference sequence).